The source of this TCR beta chain is a study of vaccination and CD4 T cells after COVID-19. Study at large: Six males and four females, two of them Hispanic, were enrolled as convalescents. The cells were exposed to overlapping spike peptides originating from SARS-CoV-2, HCoV-NL63, HCoV-OC43 and HCoV-229E for stimulation.

Treatment denoted: approximately nine-day PBMC culture with coronavirus spike peptide pools or control peptides (ViraFEST assay). The ViraFEST method relied on peptide pools to expand antigen-specific T cells, followed by TCR sequencing. Every well contained more than 1.5 million PBMCs, which were grown with around 9.4 IU/ml IL-2 and 9 to 10 ug/ml peptide pools. This clonotype was counted a single time. Its specificity is not known. This CDR3 has 16 amino acids. Looked up from germline, CDR1 is SGHTA and CDR2 is FQGNSA. Unmatched junction bases numbered 10, after V lost 5 bases and J lost 5 bases. The study sequenced cultured CD4+ T cell DNA using the Oncomine TCR Beta short-read assay. MiXCR was run by TCRdb on the PCR reads, yielding one entry per CDR3 protein. The table lists thousands of distinct CDR3 sequences, 45% of them singletons.

This rearrangement joins TRBV7-2 to TRBJ2-2; 8 bases align to TRBD2. This TCR was sampled from a human donor who had recovered from COVID-19. The specimen sequenced was CD4+ T cells from blood, cultured in vitro. CDR3 residues: CASSQSSGSNTGELFF. CDR3 bases: TGTGCCAGCAGCCAGAGCAGCGGGAGTAATACCGGGGAGCTGTTTTTT.